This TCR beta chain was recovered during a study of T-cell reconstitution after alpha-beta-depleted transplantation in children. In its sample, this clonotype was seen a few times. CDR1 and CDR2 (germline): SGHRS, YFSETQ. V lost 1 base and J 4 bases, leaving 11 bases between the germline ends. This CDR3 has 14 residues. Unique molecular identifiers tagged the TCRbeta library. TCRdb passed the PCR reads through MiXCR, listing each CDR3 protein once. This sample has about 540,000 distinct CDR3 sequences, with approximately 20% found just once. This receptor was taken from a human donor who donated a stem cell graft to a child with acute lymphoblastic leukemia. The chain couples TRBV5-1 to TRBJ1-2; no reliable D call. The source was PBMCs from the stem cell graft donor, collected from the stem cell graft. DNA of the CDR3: TGCGCCAGCAGCTTGTCCGGAGGAATCTATGGCTACACCTTC. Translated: CASSLSGGIYGYTF.